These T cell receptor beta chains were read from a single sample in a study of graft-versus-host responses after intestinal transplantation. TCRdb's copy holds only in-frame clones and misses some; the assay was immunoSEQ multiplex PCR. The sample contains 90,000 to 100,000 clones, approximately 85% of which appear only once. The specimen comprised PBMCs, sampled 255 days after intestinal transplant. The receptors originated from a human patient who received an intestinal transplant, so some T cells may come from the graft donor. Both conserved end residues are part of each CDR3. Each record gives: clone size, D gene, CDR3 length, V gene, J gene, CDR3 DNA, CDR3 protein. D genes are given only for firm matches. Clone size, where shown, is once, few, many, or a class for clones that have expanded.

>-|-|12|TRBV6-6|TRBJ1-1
TGTGCCAGCAGTTCAGGGAACACTGAAGCTTTCTTT
CASSSGNTEAFF
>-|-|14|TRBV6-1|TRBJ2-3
TGTGCCAGCAGTGAAGCGGGCTCGGCAAGTCCGCAGTATTTT
CASSEAGSASPQYF
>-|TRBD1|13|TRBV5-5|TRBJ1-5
TGTGCCAGCAGCTTGTATCCGGGACAGGCCCAGCATTTT
CASSLYPGQAQHF
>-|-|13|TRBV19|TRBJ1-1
TGTGCCAGTAGTTACGTGATGAACACTGAAGCTTTCTTT
CASSYVMNTEAFF
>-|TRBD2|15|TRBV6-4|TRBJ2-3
TGTGCCAGCAGTGACGCTAGCGGGGGGGCTAATACGCAGTATTTT
CASSDASGGANTQYF
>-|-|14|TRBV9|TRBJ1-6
TGTGCCAGCAGCGTTTCGGATGATAATTCACCCCTCCACTTT
CASSVSDDNSPLHF
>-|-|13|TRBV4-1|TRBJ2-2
TGCGCCAGCAGCCGGACGAGAACCGGGGAGCTGTTTTTT
CASSRTRTGELFF
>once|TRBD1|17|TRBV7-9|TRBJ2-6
TGTGCCAGCAGCTTGACAGGGCCCCAGGGCGGGGCCAACGTCCTGACTTTC
CASSLTGPQGGANVLTF
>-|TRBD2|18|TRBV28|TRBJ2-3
TGTGCCAGCAGTTCCCCCAAGGCCCCTAGCGGGAGTTGGGATACGCAGTATTTT
CASSSPKAPSGSWDTQYF
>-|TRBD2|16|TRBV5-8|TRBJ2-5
TGTGCCAGCGCGGTCGTATCGGGGAGGGACCAAGAGACCCAGTACTTC
CASAVVSGRDQETQYF
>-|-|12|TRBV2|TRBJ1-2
TGTGCCAGCGCCCGGGGGGGCGCGGGCTACACCTTC
CASARGGAGYTF
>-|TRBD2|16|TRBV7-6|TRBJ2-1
TGTGCCAGCAGCCAGACAACTAGCGGGACTTACAATGAGCAGTTCTTC
CASSQTTSGTYNEQFF
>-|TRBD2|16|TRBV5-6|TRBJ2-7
TGTGCCAGCAGCTTGGGGACTAGCGGGAGTAGGTACGAGCAGTACTTC
CASSLGTSGSRYEQYF
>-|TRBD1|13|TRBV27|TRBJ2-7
TGTGCCAGCAGCCCGGGACAGTCCTACGAGCAGTACTTC
CASSPGQSYEQYF
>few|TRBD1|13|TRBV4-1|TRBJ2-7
TGCGCCAGCAGCCAAGTACCGGGACAGGAGCAGTACTTC
CASSQVPGQEQYF
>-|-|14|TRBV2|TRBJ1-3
TGTGCCAGCAGTGACGGGGGCTCTGGAAACACCATATATTTT
CASSDGGSGNTIYF
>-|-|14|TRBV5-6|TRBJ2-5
TGTGCCAGCAGCTTGGAACCAGGGTTAGAGACCCAGTACTTC
CASSLEPGLETQYF
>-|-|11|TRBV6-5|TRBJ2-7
TGTGCCAGCGGGGGCCCCTACGAGCAGTACTTC
CASGGPYEQYF
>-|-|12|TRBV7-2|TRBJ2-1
TGTGCCAGCAGCCTCCAACCTAATGAGCAGTTCTTC
CASSLQPNEQFF
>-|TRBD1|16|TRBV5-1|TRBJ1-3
TGCGCCAGCAGCTTGGGGGGACAGTTCTCTGGAAACACCATATATTTT
CASSLGGQFSGNTIYF
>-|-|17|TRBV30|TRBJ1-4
TGTGCCTGGAGCCTCCTGGGGGTGTCAGCAACTAATGAAAAACTGTTTTTT
CAWSLLGVSATNEKLFF
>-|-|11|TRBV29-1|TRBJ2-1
TGCAGCGTTGGCGCGTACAATGAGCAGTTCTTC
CSVGAYNEQFF
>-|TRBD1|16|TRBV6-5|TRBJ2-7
TGTGCCAGCAGTTCCCCCGGACAGGGGAAGCCCTACGAGCAGTACTTC
CASSSPGQGKPYEQYF
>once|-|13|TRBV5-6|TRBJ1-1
TGTGCCAGCTCTATTACGGGGGGGACTGAAGCTTTCTTT
CASSITGGTEAFF
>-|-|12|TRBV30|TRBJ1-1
TGTGCCTGGAGTTTGCGGGCGGGGAGTGCTTTCTTT
CAWSLRAGSAFF
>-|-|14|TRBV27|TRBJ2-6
TGTGCCAGCAGCTCCGACTCTGGGGCCAACGTCCTGACTTTC
CASSSDSGANVLTF
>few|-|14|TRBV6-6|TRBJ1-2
TGTGCCAGCAGATCACAGGGCCCTGTTCGGGGCTACACCTTC
CASRSQGPVRGYTF
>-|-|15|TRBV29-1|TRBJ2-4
TGCAGCGTTGAAGGTGGGAGGGGGACAGAAAACATTCAGTACTTC
CSVEGGRGTENIQYF
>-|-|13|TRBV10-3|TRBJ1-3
TGTGCCATCCAGGAGGCAGCTGGAAACACCATATATTTT
CAIQEAAGNTIYF
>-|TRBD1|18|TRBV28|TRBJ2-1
TGTGCCAGCAGTTTATCCGACAGGGCCCGCAGCCCCTACAATGAGCAGTTCTTC
CASSLSDRARSPYNEQFF
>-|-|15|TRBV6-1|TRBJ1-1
TGTGCCAGCGGAGGTGACTTCCGTGGCAACACTGAAGCTTTCTTT
CASGGDFRGNTEAFF
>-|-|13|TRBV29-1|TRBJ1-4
TGCAGCGTTGAGTCCCCAACTAATGAAAAACTGTTTTTT
CSVESPTNEKLFF
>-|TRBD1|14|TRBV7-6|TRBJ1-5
TGTGCCAGCAGCAACAGGGGGCGCGGGCAGCCCCAGCATTTT
CASSNRGRGQPQHF
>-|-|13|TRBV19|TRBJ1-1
TGTGCCAGTAGTATTAATGGCCAGAGAAAAGCTTTCTTT
CASSINGQRKAFF
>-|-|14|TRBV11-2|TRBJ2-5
TGTGCCAGCAGCGGTGATGGGACGCAGGGGACCCAGTACTTC
CASSGDGTQGTQYF
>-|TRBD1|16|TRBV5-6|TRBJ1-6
TGTGCCAGCAGCTTGGTGCAACAGGGGGTGTTGTCACCCCTCCACTTT
CASSLVQQGVLSPLHF
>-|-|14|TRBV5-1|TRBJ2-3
TGCGCCAGCAGCTTGGGTGGAAAGGCAGATACGCAGTATTTT
CASSLGGKADTQYF
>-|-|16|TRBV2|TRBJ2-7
TGTGCCAGCAGTGAAGTCGGGTTCGGGGGCCCCTACGAGCAGTACTTC
CASSEVGFGGPYEQYF
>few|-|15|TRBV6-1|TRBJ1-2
TGTGCCAGCAGTGAAGGGGCACCCGACACCTATGGCTACACCTTC
CASSEGAPDTYGYTF
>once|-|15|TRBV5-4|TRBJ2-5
TGTGCCAGCAGCTTCTCCCCTAGAAAGGGGGAGACCCAGTACTTC
CASSFSPRKGETQYF
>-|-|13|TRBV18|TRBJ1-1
TGTGCCAGCTCACACGGGGTGATCACTGAAGCTTTCTTT
CASSHGVITEAFF
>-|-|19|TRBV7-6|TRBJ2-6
TGTGCCAGCAGCTTATTCGCTCGTGGGGCTCACTCTGGGGCCAACGTCCTGACTTTC
CASSLFARGAHSGANVLTF
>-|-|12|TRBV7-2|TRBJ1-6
TGTGCCTCCGTTGAGGGCAATTCACCCCTCCACTTT
CASVEGNSPLHF
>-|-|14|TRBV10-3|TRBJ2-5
TGTGCCATCAGTGAGGCAGGGTATCAAGAGACCCAGTACTTC
CAISEAGYQETQYF
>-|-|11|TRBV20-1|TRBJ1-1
TGCAGTGCTACAGGGAACACTGAAGCTTTCTTT
CSATGNTEAFF
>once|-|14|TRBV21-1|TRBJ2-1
TGTGCCAGCACCTTGGACAGGGCATACAATGAGCAGTTCTTC
CASTLDRAYNEQFF
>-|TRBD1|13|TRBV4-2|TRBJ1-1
TGTGCCAGCAGCCCGGACAGGGGTACTGGGGCTTTCTTT
CASSPDRGTGAFF
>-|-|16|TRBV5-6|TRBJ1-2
TGTGCCAGCAGCTGGGGATGGACAGACCCCTTGTATGGCTACACCTTC
CASSWGWTDPLYGYTF
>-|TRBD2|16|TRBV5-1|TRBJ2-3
TGCGCCAGCAGCTTGGAACTAGCGGCGGGCACAGATACGCAGTATTTT
CASSLELAAGTDTQYF
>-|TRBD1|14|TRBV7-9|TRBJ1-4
TGTGCCAGCAGCCCGGGACAGGGTTATGAAAAACTGTTTTTT
CASSPGQGYEKLFF
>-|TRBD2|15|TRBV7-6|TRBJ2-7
TGTGCCAGCAGCACAGGACTAGCGGAGTACGAAGAGCAGTACTTC
CASSTGLAEYEEQYF
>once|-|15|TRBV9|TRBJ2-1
TGTGCCAGCAGCGTAGGGGGTAGTCAGGGGAATGAGCAGTTCTTC
CASSVGGSQGNEQFF